This TCR beta chain was obtained from a study of blood T cell repertoires in COVID-19. At the level of the study: Acute-phase and convalescent COVID-19 samples originated in the United States, Italy and Spain. PBMCs, B-cell-depleted T cells, or T cells were the source of the cDNA or gDNA that made up the material.

This CDR3 is built from 14 residues. Looked up from germline, CDR1 is MDHEN and CDR2 is SYDVKM. With V trimmed by 3 bases and J by 10 bases, 9 bases remained unmatched. This clone was counted a single time. Study processing details: Reference gene primer amplification in the assay estimated nucleated cell counts. Produced via immunoSEQ multiplex PCR; TCRdb's table is partial and in-frame only. The D gene and trimming were derived from the DNA, and the V and J assignments and clone size from that table. The data contain 200,000 or so clones, approximately 86% of them seen just once; the ten biggest clones take up 2.1%.

The specimen sequenced was peripheral blood. The chain couples TRBV28 to TRBJ1-1; 9 bases are shared with TRBD1. The receptor's source is a man aged 70-80 years with active or convalescent COVID-19. The CDR3 bases are TGTGCCAGCAGTTTCTCCGGACAGGGGTTTGGAGCTTTCTTT. Protein product: CASSFSGQGFGAFF.